Each of the 27 T cell receptor beta chains below was sequenced from the same sample in a study of blood T cell repertoires in COVID-19. Clones were read by immunoSEQ multiplex PCR, and TCRdb kept only the in-frame ones, dropping some. The table has 170,000 or so clones, almost 80% seen once. The sample was peripheral blood. These receptor sequences come from a woman in her seventies with acute or convalescent COVID-19.

The chain employs TRBV7-3 and TRBJ2-7; 14 positions agree with TRBD2. The CDR3 is made up of 22 amino acids. J was trimmed by 4 bases and V by 5 bases; bases with no gene match: 25. CDR1 and CDR2 (germline): SGHTA, FQGTGA. CDR3 sequence reads: CASSPKEPPGLAGGRGSYEQYF. Written as DNA, the CDR3 is TGTGCCAGCAGCCCTAAGGAACCGCCCGGACTAGCGGGAGGAAGGGGTTCTTACGAGCAGTACTTC.

The V and J genes are TRBV7-7 and TRBJ2-2; D may be TRBD2 (5 bases). The CDR3 totals 16 residues. The V gene's germline CDR1 is SSHAT and CDR2 FNYEAQ (reference sequence). V dropped 3 bases and J dropped 5 bases, with 16 bases sitting between them. This CDR3 reads CASSFRTDSRTGELFF. CDR3 sequence (DNA): TGTGCCAGCAGCTTCCGGACGGACTCGAGGACCGGGGAGCTGTTTTTT. Together with reference TRBV7-7 and TRBJ2-2, the CDR3 gives the full variable domain: GAGVSQSPRYKVTKRGQDVTLRCDPISSHATLYWYQQALGQGPEFLTYFNYEAQPDKSGLPSDRFSAERPEGSISTLTIQRTEQRDSAMYRCASSFRTDSRTGELFFGEGSRLTVL.

This rearrangement joins TRBV2 to TRBJ2-3; weak D call: TRBD1 (6 bases). Germline loops: CDR1 SNHLY, CDR2 FYNNEI. V was trimmed by 7 bases and J by 2 bases, leaving 16 bases between them. The length of the CDR3 is 15 residues. The CDR3 coding sequence is TGTGCCAGCAACCTCCGGACAGCTCTCACAGATACGCAGTATTTT. Its protein product is CASNLRTALTDTQYF.

This clone was detected only a few times. The chain recombines TRBV5-4 with TRBJ2-7; 12 bases match TRBD2. This CDR3 spans 15 amino acids. Germline V gene lookup returns CDR1 SGHNT and CDR2 YYREEE (reference sequence). V dropped 1 base and J dropped 2; count of bases not matched to a gene: 1. DNA for the CDR3: TGTGCCAGCAGCTTGCTAGCGGGAGGGCCCTACGAGCAGTACTTC. It translates to CASSLLAGGPYEQYF. Supplemented by reference TRBV5-4 and TRBJ2-7, the full variable domain reads ETGVTQSPTHLIKTRGQQVTLRCSSQSGHNTVSWYQQALGQGPQFIFQYYREEENGRGNFPPRFSGLQFPNYSSELNVNALELDDSALYLCASSLLAGGPYEQYFGPGTRLTVT.

The chain carries TRBV29-1 and TRBJ2-7, with TRBD1 matching 7 bases. Germline V gives CDR1 SQVTM, CDR2 ANQGSEA. J was trimmed by 3 bases and V by 7 bases; bases with no gene match: 12. The CDR3 runs to 14 residues. As DNA, the CDR3 is TGCAGCGCCGTTGGGACAGAGAAAGGCTACGAGCAGTACTTC. Translation: CSAVGTEKGYEQYF.

This rearrangement joins TRBV29-1 to TRBJ1-2; D is undetermined. CDR1 and CDR2 from the germline V gene are SQVTM and ANQGSEA. Trimming took 5 bases from V and 5 from J, leaving 9 bases between them. The CDR3 extends over 11 amino acids. The CDR3 protein is CSVFELYGYTF. The CDR3 DNA reads as TGCAGCGTTTTTGAGCTGTATGGCTACACCTTC. Full variable domain (outside the CDR3, taken from reference TRBV29-1 and TRBJ1-2): SAVISQKPSRDICQRGTSLTIQCQVDSQVTMMFWYRQQPGQSLTLIATANQGSEATYESGFVIDKFPISRPNLTFSTLTVSNMSPEDSSIYLCSVFELYGYTFGSGTRLTVV.

Only one count was recorded for this clone. V is TRBV19 and J is TRBJ1-5; 10 nucleotides align to TRBD1. This CDR3 is built from 14 residues. The V gene's germline CDR1 is LNHDA and CDR2 SQIVND (reference sequence). Trimming removed 8 bases from V and 2 bases from J; junction bases left unmatched: 3. CDR3 sequence (DNA): TGTGCCAGTGCCGGGACAGGGGGCAATCAGCCCCAGCATTTT. Its translation is CASAGTGGNQPQHF.

The J gene is TRBJ2-7, the V gene TRBV18, with 8 bases lining up with TRBD2. The germline V gene encodes CDR1 KGHSH and CDR2 LQKENI. CDR3 length: 13 residues. Germline trimming cut 3 bases from V and 4 bases from J; bases unmatched to any gene: 2. CDR3 in amino acids: CASSPGLGYEQYF. As DNA, the CDR3 is TGTGCCAGCTCACCGGGACTAGGGTACGAGCAGTACTTC. The variable domain in full, completed from reference TRBV18 and TRBJ2-7, reads NAGVMQNPRHLVRRRGQEARLRCSPMKGHSHVYWYRQLPEEGLKFMVYLQKENIIDESGMPKERFSAEFPKEGPSILRIQQVVRGDSAAYFCASSPGLGYEQYFGPGTRLTVT.

This sequence joins TRBV9 and TRBJ1-2; 12 bases agree with TRBD1. V lost 3 bases to trimming and J lost 4 bases; unmatched junction nucleotides: 10. The CDR3 runs to 17 residues. Germline values: CDR1 SGDLS, CDR2 YYNGEE. DNA for the CDR3: TGTGCCAGCAGCGCTGCGAGGGACAGGGGGCGCACCTATGGCTACACCTTC. This gives the protein CASSAARDRGRTYGYTF. The whole variable domain, remainder taken from reference TRBV9 and TRBJ1-2, is DSGVTQTPKHLITATGQRVTLRCSPRSGDLSVYWYQQSLDQGLQFLIQYYNGEERAKGNILERFSAQQFPDLHSELNLSSLELGDSALYFCASSAARDRGRTYGYTFGSGTRLTVV.

The chain couples TRBV5-4 to TRBJ2-5, with D possibly TRBD2 on 6 matching bases. Germline V lookup: CDR1 SGHNT, CDR2 YYREEE (reference sequence). V lost 4 bases, J lost 5 bases, and 15 bases lay in between. This CDR3 region has 14 residues. In nucleotides, the CDR3 is TGTGCCAGCAGCAGGGACTCGAGAAGGGAGACCCAGTACTTC. Its translation is CASSRDSRRETQYF.

The gene calls are TRBV4-2 and TRBJ2-1; perhaps TRBD2 as D (6 bases). V shed 3 bases and J shed 2 bases, with 20 bases lying between them. Germline V gene sequence: CDR1 LGHNA, CDR2 YNFKEQ. This CDR3 is 18 amino acids long. CDR3: CASSQAMPQTGAYNEQFF. The CDR3 DNA is TGTGCCAGCAGCCAGGCCATGCCACAAACGGGGGCCTACAATGAGCAGTTCTTC.

The V gene is TRBV5-1, the J gene TRBJ2-1; 7 bases match TRBD2. The CDR3 is made up of 15 amino acids. Germline lookup yields CDR1 SGHRS and CDR2 YFSETQ. After removal of 0 bases from V and 4 bases from J, the junction contained 4 bases not matched to a gene. This chain's CDR3 is CASSLELARYNEQFF. CDR3 bases: TGCGCCAGCAGCTTGGAACTAGCGAGATACAATGAGCAGTTCTTC.

In this sample, this clone turned up once. The genes are TRBV7-9 and TRBJ2-1, with D perhaps matching TRBD1 (6 bases). With 1 base removed from V and 2 bases from J, the gap between germline ends came to 12 bases. The CDR3 extends over 16 amino acids. The germline V gene encodes CDR1 SEHNR and CDR2 FQNEAQ (reference sequence). CDR3 protein: CASSLGGRGTYNEQFF. The CDR3 DNA reads as TGTGCCAGCAGCTTAGGCGGCAGGGGAACCTACAATGAGCAGTTCTTC.

This chain connects TRBV7-8 to TRBJ1-1, with no clear D. Per germline, CDR1 SGHVS and CDR2 FQNEAQ. The CDR3 has 15 amino acids. Trimming pared 0 bases from V and 1 base from J, leaving 9 bases between. The CDR3 DNA follows: TGTGCCAGCAGCTTAGCGAGCGGCAGGAACACTGAAGCTTTCTTT. Its protein product is CASSLASGRNTEAFF.

This chain links TRBV30 with TRBJ2-1; D remains unclear. The germline V gene has CDR1 GTSNPN and CDR2 SVGIG (reference sequence). CDR3 size: 13 residues. V was cut by 4 bases and J by 3 bases, with 10 bases left in between. The chain's CDR3 is CAWTTSGYNEQFF. The CDR3 DNA reads as TGTGCCTGGACCACTTCCGGCTACAATGAGCAGTTCTTC.

The V gene is TRBV19, the J gene TRBJ1-1; 8 bases match TRBD1. Germline CDR1 is LNHDA and CDR2 is SQIVND (reference sequence). J was trimmed by 4 bases and V by 8 bases; bases with no gene match: 15. The CDR3 contains 16 residues. The CDR3 coding sequence is TGTGCCAGTGTGGGGCCCACGGACAGGGCGATCACTGAAGCTTTCTTT. Translated, it gives CASVGPTDRAITEAFF.

The chain combines TRBV27 with TRBJ2-2; no clear D. The V end lost 4 bases, the J end lost 0 bases, and 18 bases lay between the germline ends. Germline V gene lookup returns CDR1 MNHEY and CDR2 SMNVEV (reference sequence). There are 18 residues in the CDR3. The CDR3: CASSSSEVKTSNTGELFF. CDR3 coding DNA: TGTGCCAGCAGTTCGTCCGAGGTTAAGACCTCGAACACCGGGGAGCTGTTTTTT.

Notes on this clone: Other DNA sequences in this sample translate to the same CDR3. J is TRBJ2-6 and V is TRBV5-6, with D unresolved. The CDR3 extends over 15 amino acids. Trimming removed 1 base from V and 0 bases from J, with 5 bases in between. Germline-derived CDR1 and CDR2 are SGHDT and YYEEEE. The CDR3 is CASSLTGSGANVLTF. The CDR3 nucleotides read TGTGCCAGCAGCTTGACTGGCTCTGGGGCCAACGTCCTGACTTTC.

A few counts support this clone. The rearrangement links TRBV19 to TRBJ2-1; 11 bases fit TRBD2. V lost 6 bases to trimming and J lost 1 base; unmatched junction nucleotides: 20. Looked up from germline, CDR1 is LNHDA and CDR2 is SQIVND (reference sequence). This CDR3 is 21 amino acids long. The CDR3 loop reads CASSRSPILAGGRRSYNEQFF. DNA of the CDR3: TGTGCCAGTAGCCGATCCCCCATCCTAGCGGGAGGTAGGCGGTCCTACAATGAGCAGTTCTTC.

The rearrangement links TRBV5-6 to TRBJ2-1, with D maybe TRBD2 (6 bases). From germline, CDR1 is SGHDT and CDR2 YYEEEE. Trimming took 0 bases from V and 4 from J, leaving 11 bases between them. CDR3 length: 15 residues. In nucleotides, the CDR3 is TGTGCCAGCAGCTTGGTCCAGCGGGTTTACAATGAGCAGTTCTTC. This codes for CASSLVQRVYNEQFF. The full variable domain, rest sourced from reference TRBV5-6 and TRBJ2-1, is DAGVTQSPTHLIKTRGQQVTLRCSPKSGHDTVSWYQQALGQGPQFIFQYYEEEERQRGNFPDRFSGHQFPNYSSELNVNALLLGDSALYLCASSLVQRVYNEQFFGPGTRLTVL.

This clone was seen only a few times. The sample has other DNA sequences that encode this CDR3 too. The chain joins TRBV12-3 or TRBV12-4 to TRBJ1-6; D is uncertain. The germline V and J ends were trimmed by 2 bases and 7 bases, with 6 bases remaining between them. The CDR3 runs to 13 residues. DNA of the CDR3: TGTGCCAGCAGTTTAACCGGGAATTCACCCCTCCACTTT. Its protein is CASSLTGNSPLHF.

The J gene is TRBJ2-1, the V gene TRBV15, with 10 bases fitting TRBD2. Germline-derived CDR1 and CDR2 are LNHNV and YYDKDF (reference sequence). This CDR3 has 16 amino acids. After removal of 1 base from V and 2 bases from J, the junction contained 2 bases not matched to a gene. This CDR3 is CATSRGGLAAYNEQFF. CDR3 in DNA: TGTGCCACCAGCAGAGGAGGACTAGCGGCCTACAATGAGCAGTTCTTC. The whole variable domain, remainder taken from reference TRBV15 and TRBJ2-1, is DAMVIQNPRYQVTQFGKPVTLSCSQTLNHNVMYWYQQKSSQAPKLLFHYYDKDFNNEADTPDNFQSRRPNTSFCFLDIRSPGLGDTAMYLCATSRGGLAAYNEQFFGPGTRLTVL.

This rearrangement joins TRBV27 to TRBJ2-3; D gene uncertain. Germline assignment: CDR1 MNHEY and CDR2 SMNVEV (reference sequence). V was trimmed by 5 bases and J by 11 bases, leaving 20 bases between them. The CDR3 is 14 amino acids. This CDR3 is CASSDFESRSLQYF. CDR3 bases: TGTGCCAGCAGTGATTTTGAGAGTAGGAGTCTGCAGTATTTT.

This clone was counted a single time. The V call is TRBV3-1 (or the pseudogene TRBV3-2), the J call TRBJ2-5, with TRBD1 matching over 11 bases. J lost 4 bases, V lost 5 bases, and 6 bases had no gene match. This CDR3 is built from 15 residues. Germline V gene sequence: CDR1 LGHDT, CDR2 YNNKEL (reference sequence). CDR3 amino acids: CASSRGTGGGETQYF. CDR3 coding DNA: TGTGCCAGCAGCAGAGGGACAGGGGGAGGAGAGACCCAGTACTTC.

The chain recombines TRBV5-1 with TRBJ1-4; no firm D call. The CDR3 sequence is 13 residues long. Germline V gene sequence: CDR1 SGHRS, CDR2 YFSETQ. V was clipped by 2 bases and J by 7 bases, with 9 bases between them. The CDR3: CASSLKPREKLFF. CDR3 coding DNA: TGCGCCAGCAGCTTAAAGCCCCGTGAAAAACTGTTTTTT.

The CDR3 protein is CASSELAGTGELFF. In nucleotides, the CDR3 is TGTGCCAGCAGTGAACTAGCGGGAACCGGGGAGCTGTTTTTT. The genes are TRBV2 and TRBJ2-2; 9 bases are a match to TRBD2. Germline V gives CDR1 SNHLY, CDR2 FYNNEI. J gave up 5 bases and V 2 bases, and 0 bases lay outside the gene matches. CDR3 length: 14 residues.

The rearrangement uses TRBV6-6 and TRBJ1-2; TRBD1 matches 7 bases. The CDR3 length is 12 residues. J gave up 3 bases and V 6 bases, and 1 base lay outside the gene matches. The V gene's germline CDR1 is MNHNY and CDR2 SVGAGI (reference sequence). CDR3: CASRGTDYGYTF. CDR3 coding DNA: TGTGCCAGCAGGGGGACAGACTATGGCTACACCTTC.